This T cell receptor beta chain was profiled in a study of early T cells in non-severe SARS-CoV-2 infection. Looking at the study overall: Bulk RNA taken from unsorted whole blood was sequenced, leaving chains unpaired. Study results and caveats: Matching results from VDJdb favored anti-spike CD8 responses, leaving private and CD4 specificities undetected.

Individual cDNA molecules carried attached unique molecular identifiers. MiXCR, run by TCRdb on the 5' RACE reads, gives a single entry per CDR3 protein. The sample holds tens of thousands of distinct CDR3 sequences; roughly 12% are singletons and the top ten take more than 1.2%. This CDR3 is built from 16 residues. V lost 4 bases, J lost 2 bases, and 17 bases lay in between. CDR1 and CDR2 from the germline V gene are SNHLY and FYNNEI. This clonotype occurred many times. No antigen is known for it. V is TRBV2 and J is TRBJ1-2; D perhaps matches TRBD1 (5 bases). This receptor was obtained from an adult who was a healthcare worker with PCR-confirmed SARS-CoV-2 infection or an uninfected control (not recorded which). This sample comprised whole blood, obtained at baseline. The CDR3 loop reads CASSAAPGLMNYGYTF. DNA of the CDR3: TGTGCCAGCAGTGCGGCACCGGGACTCATGAACTATGGCTACACCTTC.